This T cell receptor (beta chain) was retrieved from a study of cytomegalovirus exposure and HLA in healthy donors. Note on this clone: Its antigen is not identified.

Profiled with immunoSEQ multiplex PCR; TCRdb holds only in-frame clones, not every one. The sample has 70,000 to 80,000 clones, roughly 95% seen once. V lost 0 bases to trimming and J lost 2 bases, with 12 bases between them. This CDR3 is 16 amino acids long. CDR1 is LGHNA, CDR2 YNFKEQ, per germline. Overall study findings and caveats: Reports indicated that the classifier achieved high specificity and sensitivity in diagnosing cytomegalovirus status.

This chain links TRBV4-2 with TRBJ2-3; D gene uncertain. The specimen sequenced was PBMCs. The clonotype originates from a woman under 30 in good health and CMV-seropositive. This CDR3 is CASSQDWSGSTDTQYF. The CDR3 region has the DNA TGTGCCAGCAGCCAAGATTGGTCCGGTTCCACAGATACGCAGTATTTT.